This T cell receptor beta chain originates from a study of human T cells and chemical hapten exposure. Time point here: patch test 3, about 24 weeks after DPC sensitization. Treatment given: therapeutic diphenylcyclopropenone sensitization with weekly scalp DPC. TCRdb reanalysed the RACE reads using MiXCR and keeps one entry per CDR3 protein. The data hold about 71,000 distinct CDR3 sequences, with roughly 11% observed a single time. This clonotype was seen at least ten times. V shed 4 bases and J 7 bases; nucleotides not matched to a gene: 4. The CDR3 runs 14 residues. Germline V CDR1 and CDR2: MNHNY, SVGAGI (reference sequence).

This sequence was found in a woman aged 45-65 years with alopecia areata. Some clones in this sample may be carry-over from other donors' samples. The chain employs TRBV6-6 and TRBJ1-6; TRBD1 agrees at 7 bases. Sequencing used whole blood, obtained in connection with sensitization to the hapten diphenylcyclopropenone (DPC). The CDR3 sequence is CASSLGGGNSPLHF. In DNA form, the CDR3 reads TGTGCCAGCAGTTTGGGAGGGGGCAATTCACCCCTCCACTTT.